A single sample is the source of the 26 T cell receptor beta chains below, sequenced in a study of shared clonotypes between healthy human individuals. Clones were sequenced by immunoSEQ multiplex PCR, and TCRdb holds only the in-frame ones, with some missing. The data hold a few million clones, with 93% observed a single time. Cells designated naive CD8 were CD45RO-negative and were positively selected for CCR7, with terminally differentiated effector memory CD45RA+ cells excluded. Sequences were obtained from naive CD8+ T cells from PBMCs. The origin of the receptors is a man aged 18 to 30 in good health. Some clones in this sample may be carry-over from other donors' samples.

V is TRBV25-1 and J is TRBJ2-2; D gene uncertain. This CDR3 region has 16 residues. V was pared by 3 bases and J by 0 bases, with 11 bases between. The V gene's germline CDR1 is MGHDK and CDR2 SYGVNS. CDR3 in amino acids: CASSEHGKANTGELFF. The CDR3 DNA is TGTGCCAGCAGTGAGCATGGAAAAGCGAACACCGGGGAGCTGTTTTTT.

The chain employs TRBV7-9 and TRBJ2-1, with 13 nucleotides matching TRBD2. After removal of 6 bases from V and 2 bases from J, the junction contained 4 bases not matched to a gene. Germline-derived CDR1 and CDR2 are SEHNR and FQNEAQ (reference sequence). This CDR3 is built from 16 residues. CDR3 bases: TGTGCCAGCAGAAGACTAGCGGGAGGTGCCTACAATGAGCAGTTCTTC. Protein: CASRRLAGGAYNEQFF.

The rearrangement joins TRBV7-9 to TRBJ2-2; 11 bases match TRBD2. The germline V gene has CDR1 SEHNR and CDR2 FQNEAQ (reference sequence). With V trimmed by 5 bases and J by 4 bases, 6 bases remained unmatched. The CDR3 consists of 16 residues. The CDR3 bases are TGTGCCAGCAGCCCACTAGCGGGAGAGGGCACCGGGGAGCTGTTTTTT. This encodes CASSPLAGEGTGELFF.

The CDR3 sequence: CASSHLDRGENYGYTF. CDR3 in DNA: TGCGCCAGCAGCCACCTCGACAGGGGAGAGAACTATGGCTACACCTTC. The V gene is TRBV4-1, the J gene TRBJ1-2, with 8 positions matching TRBD1. CDR3 length: 16 amino acids. The germline gives CDR1 MGHRA, CDR2 YSYEKL. V trimming: 3 bases; J trimming: 2 bases; junction bases outside the gene matches: 8.

The chain recombines TRBV4-3 with TRBJ1-3; D is unresolved. V was pared by 3 bases and J by 0 bases, with 12 bases between. This CDR3 is built from 16 residues. CDR1 is LGHNA, CDR2 YSLEER, per germline. CDR3 sequence reads: CASSHAVWGSGNTIYF. As DNA, the CDR3 is TGCGCCAGCAGCCATGCCGTTTGGGGCTCTGGAAACACCATATATTTT.

The chain employs TRBV19 and TRBJ1-1; D may be TRBD1 (5 bases). Germline CDR1 LNHDA, CDR2 SQIVND (reference sequence). V dropped 3 bases and J dropped 4 bases, with 9 bases sitting between them. CDR3 size: 13 residues. The CDR3 DNA sequence: TGTGCCAGTAGTATGTCAGGGTTCACTGAAGCTTTCTTT. It translates to CASSMSGFTEAFF.

The genes are TRBV5-6 and TRBJ2-7; TRBD1 might be the D (6 bases). The CDR3 has 15 amino acids. V was clipped by 5 bases and J by 2 bases, with 17 bases between them. In germline, CDR1 is SGHDT, CDR2 YYEEEE. In nucleotides, the CDR3 is TGTGCCAGCAGTCGCTACAGGGAGTTGGCCTACGAGCAGTACTTC. This encodes CASSRYRELAYEQYF.

The CDR3 reads CASSYFDTQYF. The CDR3 nucleotides read TGTGCCAGCAGTTACTTTGATACGCAGTATTTT. The chain has TRBV6-5 and TRBJ2-3; D uncertain. The V gene's germline CDR1 is MNHEY and CDR2 SVGAGI. V was trimmed by 1 base and J by 6 bases, leaving 2 bases between them. The CDR3 runs 11 residues.

The gene calls are TRBV11-2 and TRBJ2-1, with TRBD2 matching over 12 bases. The CDR3 extends over 17 amino acids. Germline CDR1 reads SGHAT; CDR2 reads FQNNGV. V trimming: 5 bases; J trimming: 2 bases; junction bases outside the gene matches: 7. The chain's CDR3 is CASSSRASGRAYNEQFF. The CDR3, as DNA: TGTGCCAGCAGCAGTCGCGCTAGCGGGAGGGCCTACAATGAGCAGTTCTTC.

This chain uses TRBV30 with TRBJ1-3; D gene unclear. The ends were cut back, 2 bases at V and 0 bases at J, with 14 bases in the middle. The CDR3 extends over 16 amino acids. Germline-derived CDR1 and CDR2 are GTSNPN and SVGIG (reference sequence). The CDR3 coding sequence is TGTGCCTGGAGTTTCCCCCCGGTCGTCTCTGGAAACACCATATATTTT. Translating it yields CAWSFPPVVSGNTIYF.

Remarks on this clone: Other DNA sequences of this sample code for an identical CDR3. The J gene is TRBJ2-7, the V gene TRBV27; perhaps D is TRBD1 or TRBD2 (5 bases each). The ends were cut back, 5 bases at V and 4 bases at J, with 12 bases in the middle. Germline V gene sequence: CDR1 MNHEY, CDR2 SMNVEV (reference sequence). This CDR3 spans 13 amino acids. The CDR3 reads CASSPRVAYEQYF. In DNA form, the CDR3 reads TGTGCCAGCAGTCCCAGGGTAGCGTACGAGCAGTACTTC.

The chain employs TRBV27 and TRBJ1-6, with TRBD1 matching over 9 bases. The V gene end was trimmed by 2 bases and the J gene end by 9 bases; junction bases not matched to a gene: 2. Looked up from germline, CDR1 is MNHEY and CDR2 is SMNVEV (reference sequence). The CDR3 contains 14 residues. CDR3 DNA: TGTGCCAGCAGTTTACTGGACAGGGGTTCACCCCTCCACTTT. Translating it yields CASSLLDRGSPLHF.

This sequence joins TRBV7-3 and TRBJ2-2, with 11 bases aligning to TRBD1. CDR1 is SGHTA and CDR2 is FQGTGA in the germline V gene. The CDR3 totals 16 residues. The V gene end was trimmed by 2 bases and the J gene end by 7 bases; junction bases not matched to a gene: 6. CDR3 nucleotides: TGTGCCAGCAGCTTAGTGGACAGGGGGCAGATCGGGGAGCTGTTTTTT. This codes for CASSLVDRGQIGELFF.

The chain couples TRBV27 to TRBJ2-3, with D unclear. CDR1 and CDR2 from the germline V gene are MNHEY and SMNVEV (reference sequence). The V end lost 4 bases, the J end lost 6 bases, and 14 bases lay between the germline ends. The CDR3 is 14 amino acids. The CDR3: CASSSRRFLDTQYF. The CDR3 DNA sequence: TGTGCCAGCAGTTCCAGACGCTTCTTGGATACGCAGTATTTT.

This chain links TRBV5-5 with TRBJ2-7, with D unclear. The CDR3 runs to 12 residues. Trimming took 5 bases from V and 5 from J, leaving 11 bases between them. Germline values: CDR1 SGHKS, CDR2 YYEKEE (reference sequence). CDR3: CASSHEGNEQYF. The CDR3 coding sequence is TGTGCCAGCAGTCATGAAGGTAACGAGCAGTACTTC.

The chain employs TRBV9 and TRBJ2-5, with D possibly TRBD2 on 6 matching bases. The CDR3 is 15 amino acids. From germline, CDR1 is SGDLS and CDR2 YYNGEE. V lost 0 bases and J lost 5, with 14 bases in between. CDR3: CASSVDTGVGETQYF. The CDR3 DNA is TGTGCCAGCAGCGTAGATACGGGAGTGGGGGAGACCCAGTACTTC.

V is TRBV28 and J is TRBJ2-7, with TRBD1 identical over 11 bases. From germline, CDR1 is MDHEN and CDR2 SYDVKM. J gave up 4 bases and V 3 bases, and 20 bases lay outside the gene matches. This CDR3 is built from 20 residues. CDR3 in amino acids: CASSFILEGWTGGEWYEQYF. CDR3 in DNA: TGTGCCAGCAGTTTTATATTGGAAGGATGGACAGGGGGCGAATGGTACGAGCAGTACTTC.

The V call is TRBV4-1, the J call TRBJ2-1; tentatively, D is TRBD1 (6 bases). The CDR3 is 17 residues long. Looked up from germline, CDR1 is MGHRA and CDR2 is YSYEKL. The germline V and J ends were trimmed by 0 bases and 5 bases, with 17 bases remaining between them. CDR3 residues: CASSQETQGGSDNEQFF. For the CDR3, the DNA is TGCGCCAGCAGCCAAGAAACACAGGGTGGGTCCGACAATGAGCAGTTCTTC.

The chain links TRBV6-6 to TRBJ2-7, with D perhaps matching TRBD1 or TRBD2 (6 bases each). CDR1 is MNHNY and CDR2 is SVGAGI in the germline V gene (reference sequence). This CDR3 region has 15 residues. The germline V and J ends were trimmed by 5 bases and 3 bases, with 17 bases remaining between them. The CDR3 nucleotides are TGTGCCAGCAGTGCGTCTTTCGGGGGCTACTACGAGCAGTACTTC. This encodes CASSASFGGYYEQYF.

The chain employs TRBV6-1 and TRBJ1-1; D is ambiguous. V lost 2 bases and J 1 base, leaving 11 bases between the germline ends. The CDR3 is made up of 15 amino acids. Germline loops: CDR1 MNHNS, CDR2 SASEGT. CDR3 nucleotides: TGTGCCAGCAGTGAAACGGCGGCTCCGAACACTGAAGCTTTCTTT. The encoded protein is CASSETAAPNTEAFF.

The chain has TRBV7-2 and TRBJ2-7; 14 positions match TRBD2. This CDR3 has 17 residues. CDR1 and CDR2 from the germline V gene are SGHTA and FQGNSA. J gave up 1 base and V 7 bases, and 9 bases lay outside the gene matches. CDR3 sequence: CASNHLGLAGVSYEQYF. CDR3 coding DNA: TGTGCCAGCAACCACCTGGGACTAGCGGGAGTGTCCTACGAGCAGTACTTC.

V and J are TRBV19 and TRBJ2-1; TRBD1 matches 7 bases. The V segment lost 7 bases and the J segment 3 bases; nucleotides outside the gene matches: 12. Germline assignment: CDR1 LNHDA and CDR2 SQIVND (reference sequence). The CDR3 length is 16 residues. Here the CDR3 DNA reads TGTGCCAGTACCCTCGACAGGGAAGGGTTCTACAATGAGCAGTTCTTC. This encodes CASTLDREGFYNEQFF.

The rearrangement uses TRBV9 and TRBJ1-1, with 11 bases matching TRBD1. The CDR3 runs to 15 residues. Losses at the gene ends were 4 bases for V and 5 bases for J; bases not matched to a gene: 7. Per germline, CDR1 SGDLS and CDR2 YYNGEE. CDR3: CASSPRDRGFTEAFF. The CDR3 DNA reads as TGTGCCAGCAGCCCTCGGGACAGGGGGTTTACTGAAGCTTTCTTT.

V is TRBV4-3 and J is TRBJ2-1, with D perhaps TRBD1 or TRBD2 (5 bases each). The CDR3 is 17 residues long. Trimming pared 3 bases from V and 6 bases from J, leaving 21 bases between. Looked up from germline, CDR1 is LGHNA and CDR2 is YSLEER. The DNA of the CDR3 is TGCGCCAGCAGCCAGGGCGCCTCGGTCGGGGCACGCAATGAGCAGTTCTTC. Encoded protein: CASSQGASVGARNEQFF.

The chain is built from TRBV15 and TRBJ2-7; tentative D call: TRBD2 (5 bases). Germline values: CDR1 LNHNV, CDR2 YYDKDF (reference sequence). The CDR3 is made up of 14 amino acids. Trimming took 1 base from V and 6 from J, leaving 13 bases between them. The CDR3 DNA reads as TGTGCCACCAGCAGAGGCCCCACGGGGAGCGAGCAGTACTTC. This encodes CATSRGPTGSEQYF.

As for this clone: Other DNA sequences of this sample code for an identical CDR3. The J gene is TRBJ1-1, the V gene TRBV27, with 8 bases lining up with TRBD1. Germline CDR1 reads MNHEY; CDR2 reads SMNVEV (reference sequence). Losses at the gene ends were 2 bases for V and 4 bases for J; bases not matched to a gene: 3. This CDR3 comprises 14 residues. Here the CDR3 reads CASSLRTGGTEAFF. The CDR3 nucleotides read TGTGCCAGCAGTTTACGTACAGGGGGCACTGAAGCTTTCTTT.